This T cell receptor beta chain was profiled in a study of beta chain features in type 1 diabetes. Study-level findings and limits: VDJ junctions from type 1 diabetes patients carried fewer insertions and larger deletions. For Type 1 diabetes patients, all four CD4+ subsets carried TCRB CDR3s that were moderately but significantly shorter.

Remarks on this clone: The antigen is unknown.

Reverse transcription of all isolated RNA meant that expressed TCRB transcripts were sequenced. Generated by immunoSEQ multiplex PCR, the TCRdb table keeps only in-frame clones and is missing some. Of 240,000 or so clones detected, more than 65% appear once; the ten largest clones hold roughly 0.048%. This sequence was found in a young man in good health. Sequenced sample: naive CD4+ T cells from blood.

CDR3 region: CASSAEGWKNIQYF. The CDR3 region has the DNA TGTGCCAGCAGCGCCGAGGGATGGAAAAACATTCAGTACTTC. The gene calls are TRBV11-2 and TRBJ2-4; D is perhaps TRBD2 (5 bases). CDR1 and CDR2 (germline): SGHAT, FQNNGV. The CDR3 runs 14 residues. Trimming removed 5 bases at V and 4 bases at J, with 12 bases between.